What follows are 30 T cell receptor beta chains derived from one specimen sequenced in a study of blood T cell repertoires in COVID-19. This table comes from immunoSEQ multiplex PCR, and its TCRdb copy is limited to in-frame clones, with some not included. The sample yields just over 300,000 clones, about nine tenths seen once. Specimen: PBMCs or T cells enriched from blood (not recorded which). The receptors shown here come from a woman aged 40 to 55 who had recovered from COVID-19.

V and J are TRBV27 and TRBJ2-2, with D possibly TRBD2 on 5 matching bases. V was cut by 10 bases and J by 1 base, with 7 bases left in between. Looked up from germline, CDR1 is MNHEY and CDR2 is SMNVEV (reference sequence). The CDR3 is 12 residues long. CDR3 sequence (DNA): TGTGCCACCGGGGAGAACACCGGGGAGCTGTTTTTT. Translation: CATGENTGELFF.

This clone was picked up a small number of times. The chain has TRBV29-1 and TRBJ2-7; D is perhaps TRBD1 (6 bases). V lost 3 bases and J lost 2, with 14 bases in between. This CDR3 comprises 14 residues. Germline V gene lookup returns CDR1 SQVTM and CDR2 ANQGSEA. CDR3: CSVDLGGGPYEQYF. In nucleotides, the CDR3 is TGCAGCGTTGATTTGGGTGGGGGCCCCTACGAGCAGTACTTC.

The CDR3 spells CASSFYGSYEQYF. The DNA for the CDR3 is TGTGCCAGCAGTTTCTACGGGTCCTACGAGCAGTACTTC. The chain recombines TRBV28 with TRBJ2-7; no clear D gene. Looked up from germline, CDR1 is MDHEN and CDR2 is SYDVKM. This CDR3 comprises 13 residues. With 3 bases removed from V and 1 base from J, the gap between germline ends came to 7 bases.

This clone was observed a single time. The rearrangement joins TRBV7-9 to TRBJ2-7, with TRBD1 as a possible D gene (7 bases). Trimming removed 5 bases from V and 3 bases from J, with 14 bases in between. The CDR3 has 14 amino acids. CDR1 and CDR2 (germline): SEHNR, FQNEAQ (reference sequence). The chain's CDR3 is CASSPPRGDYEQYF. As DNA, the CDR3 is TGTGCCAGCAGCCCTCCCAGGGGGGACTACGAGCAGTACTTC.

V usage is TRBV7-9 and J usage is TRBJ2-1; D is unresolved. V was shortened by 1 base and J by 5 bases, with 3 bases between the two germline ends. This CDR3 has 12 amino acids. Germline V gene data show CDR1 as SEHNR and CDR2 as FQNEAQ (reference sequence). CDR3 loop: CASSLVDNEQFF. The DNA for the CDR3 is TGTGCCAGCAGCTTAGTAGACAATGAGCAGTTCTTC.

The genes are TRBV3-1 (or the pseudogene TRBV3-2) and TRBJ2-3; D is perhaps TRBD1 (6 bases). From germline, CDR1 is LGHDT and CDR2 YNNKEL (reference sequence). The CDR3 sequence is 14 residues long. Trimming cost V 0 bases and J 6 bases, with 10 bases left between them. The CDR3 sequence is CASSQDRGWDTQYF. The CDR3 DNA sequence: TGTGCCAGCAGCCAAGATAGGGGGTGGGATACGCAGTATTTT.

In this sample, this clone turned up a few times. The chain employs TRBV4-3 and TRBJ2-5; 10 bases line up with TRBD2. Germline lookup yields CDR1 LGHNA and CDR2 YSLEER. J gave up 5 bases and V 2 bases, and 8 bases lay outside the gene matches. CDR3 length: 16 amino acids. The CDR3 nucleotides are TGCGCCAGCAGCCAACCCCATGGAGCGGGGGGGGAGACCCAGTACTTC. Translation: CASSQPHGAGGETQYF.

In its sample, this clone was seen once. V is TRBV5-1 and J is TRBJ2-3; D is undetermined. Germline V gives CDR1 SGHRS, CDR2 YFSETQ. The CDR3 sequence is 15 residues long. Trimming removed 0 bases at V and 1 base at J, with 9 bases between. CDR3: CASSLEEVGTDTQYF. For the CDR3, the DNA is TGCGCCAGCAGCTTGGAAGAGGTCGGCACAGATACGCAGTATTTT.

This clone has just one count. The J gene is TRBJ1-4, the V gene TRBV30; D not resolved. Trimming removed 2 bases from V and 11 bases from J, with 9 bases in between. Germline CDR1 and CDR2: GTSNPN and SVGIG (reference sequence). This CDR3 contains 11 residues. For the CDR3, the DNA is TGTGCCTGGAGTCCCCCCGGGAAACTGTTTTTT. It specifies CAWSPPGKLFF.

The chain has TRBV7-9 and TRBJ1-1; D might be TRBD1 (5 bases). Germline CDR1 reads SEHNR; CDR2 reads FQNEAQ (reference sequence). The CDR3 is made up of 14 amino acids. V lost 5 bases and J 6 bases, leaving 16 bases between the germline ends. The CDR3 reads CASSQQGRAPEAFF. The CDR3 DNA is TGTGCCAGCAGCCAGCAGGGTCGTGCCCCTGAAGCTTTCTTT.

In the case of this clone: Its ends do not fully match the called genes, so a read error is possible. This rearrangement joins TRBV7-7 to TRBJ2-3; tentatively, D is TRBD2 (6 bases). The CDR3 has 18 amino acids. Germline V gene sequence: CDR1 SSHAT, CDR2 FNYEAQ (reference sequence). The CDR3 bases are TGTGCTAGCAGCTTATTTATCGGGGGTCCAACCGGGACAGATACGCAGTATTTT. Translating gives CASSLFIGGPTGTDTQYF.

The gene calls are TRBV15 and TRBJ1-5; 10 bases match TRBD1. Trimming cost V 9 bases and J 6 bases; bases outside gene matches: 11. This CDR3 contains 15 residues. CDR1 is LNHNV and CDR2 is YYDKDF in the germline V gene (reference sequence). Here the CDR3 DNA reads TGTGCCACGAAAGACAGGGGGCATCTCTCTCAGCCCCAGCATTTT. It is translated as CATKDRGHLSQPQHF.

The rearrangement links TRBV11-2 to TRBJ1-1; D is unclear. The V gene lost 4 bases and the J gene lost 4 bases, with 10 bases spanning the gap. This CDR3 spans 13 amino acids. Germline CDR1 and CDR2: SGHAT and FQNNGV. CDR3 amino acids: CASSSSEGTEAFF. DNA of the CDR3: TGTGCCAGCAGCTCTAGCGAGGGCACTGAAGCTTTCTTT. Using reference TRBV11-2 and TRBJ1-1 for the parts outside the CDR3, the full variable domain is EAGVAQSPRYKIIEKRQSVAFWCNPISGHATLYWYQQILGQGPKLLIQFQNNGVVDDSQLPKDRFSAERLKGVDSTLKIQPAKLEDSAVYLCASSSSEGTEAFFGQGTRLTVV.

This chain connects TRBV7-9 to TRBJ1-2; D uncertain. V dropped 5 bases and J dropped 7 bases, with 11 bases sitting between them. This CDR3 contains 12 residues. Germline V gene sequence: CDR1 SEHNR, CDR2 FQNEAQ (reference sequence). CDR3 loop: CASSPPSGGYTF. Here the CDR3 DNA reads TGTGCCAGCAGCCCCCCGTCAGGTGGCTACACCTTC.

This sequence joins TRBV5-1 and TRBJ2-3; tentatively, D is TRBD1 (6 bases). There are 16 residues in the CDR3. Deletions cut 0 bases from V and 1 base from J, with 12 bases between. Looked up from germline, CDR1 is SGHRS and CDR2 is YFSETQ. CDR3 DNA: TGCGCCAGCAGCTTGGCAGGGGACGCCGGCACAGATACGCAGTATTTT. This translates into CASSLAGDAGTDTQYF. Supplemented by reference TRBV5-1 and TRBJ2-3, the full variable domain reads KAGVTQTPRYLIKTRGQQVTLSCSPISGHRSVSWYQQTPGQGLQFLFEYFSETQRNKGNFPGRFSGRQFSNSRSEMNVSTLELGDSALYLCASSLAGDAGTDTQYFGPGTRLTVL.

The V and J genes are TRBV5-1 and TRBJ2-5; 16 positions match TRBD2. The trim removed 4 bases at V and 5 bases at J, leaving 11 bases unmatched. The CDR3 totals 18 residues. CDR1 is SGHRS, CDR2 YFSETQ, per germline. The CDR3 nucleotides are TGCGCCAGCAGCCCTGCCGAGGGACTAGCGGGGGGGCTCGAGACCCAGTACTTC. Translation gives CASSPAEGLAGGLETQYF.

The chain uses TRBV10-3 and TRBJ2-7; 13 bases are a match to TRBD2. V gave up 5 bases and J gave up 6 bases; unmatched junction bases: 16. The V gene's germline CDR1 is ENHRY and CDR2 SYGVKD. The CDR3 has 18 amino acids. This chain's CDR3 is CAISRTSGSGGPSGEQYF. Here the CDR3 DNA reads TGTGCCATCAGTAGGACTAGCGGGAGCGGGGGCCCCTCGGGCGAGCAGTACTTC.

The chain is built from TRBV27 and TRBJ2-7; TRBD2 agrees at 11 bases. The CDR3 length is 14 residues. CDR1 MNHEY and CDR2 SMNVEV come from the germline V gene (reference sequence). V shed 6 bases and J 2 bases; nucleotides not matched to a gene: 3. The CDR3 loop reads CASRRLAGTYEQYF. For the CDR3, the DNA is TGTGCCAGCAGACGACTAGCGGGGACCTACGAGCAGTACTTC.

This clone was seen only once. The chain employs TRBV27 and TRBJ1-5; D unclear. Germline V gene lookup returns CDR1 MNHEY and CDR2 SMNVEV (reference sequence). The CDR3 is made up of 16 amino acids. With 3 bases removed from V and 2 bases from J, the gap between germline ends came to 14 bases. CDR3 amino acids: CASSFGSPRGNQPQHF. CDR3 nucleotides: TGTGCCAGCAGTTTTGGGAGTCCTCGGGGCAATCAGCCCCAGCATTTT.

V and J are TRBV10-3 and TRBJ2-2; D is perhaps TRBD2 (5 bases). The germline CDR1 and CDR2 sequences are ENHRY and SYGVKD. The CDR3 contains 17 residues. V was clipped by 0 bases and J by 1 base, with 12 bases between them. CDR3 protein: CAISESALGRNTGELFF. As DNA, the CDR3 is TGTGCCATCAGTGAGTCGGCACTAGGGAGGAACACCGGGGAGCTGTTTTTT.

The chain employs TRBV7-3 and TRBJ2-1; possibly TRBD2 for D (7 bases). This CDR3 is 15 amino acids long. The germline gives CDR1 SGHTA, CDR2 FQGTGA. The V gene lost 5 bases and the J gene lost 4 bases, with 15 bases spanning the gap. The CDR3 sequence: CASSPRGGRYNEQFF. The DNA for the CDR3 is TGTGCCAGCAGCCCCCGCGGGGGCCGTTACAATGAGCAGTTCTTC.

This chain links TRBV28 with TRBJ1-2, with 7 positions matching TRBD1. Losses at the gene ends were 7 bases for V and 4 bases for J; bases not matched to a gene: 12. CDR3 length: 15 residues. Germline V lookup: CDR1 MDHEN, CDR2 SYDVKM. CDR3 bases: TGTGCCAGCAACCGCCCGACAGGGCTCGGCTATGGCTACACCTTC. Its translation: CASNRPTGLGYGYTF.

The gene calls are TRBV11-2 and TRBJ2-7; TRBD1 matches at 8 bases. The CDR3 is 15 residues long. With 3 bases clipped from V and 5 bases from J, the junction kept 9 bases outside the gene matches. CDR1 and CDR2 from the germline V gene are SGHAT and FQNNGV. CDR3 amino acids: CASSFRGRGHDEQYF. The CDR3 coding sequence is TGTGCCAGCAGCTTCCGGGGCAGGGGGCACGACGAGCAGTACTTC.

Here the CDR3 reads CASSLIGNPTGGSYEQYF. CDR3 nucleotide sequence: TGTGCCAGCAGCTTAATTGGGAACCCGACAGGGGGCTCCTACGAGCAGTACTTC. The rearrangement uses TRBV7-2 and TRBJ2-7; 9 positions match TRBD1. Germline trimming cut 2 bases from V and 0 bases from J; bases unmatched to any gene: 11. This CDR3 region has 18 residues. CDR1 and CDR2 (germline): SGHTA, FQGNSA. The entire variable domain, with the rest obtained from reference TRBV7-2 and TRBJ2-7, is as follows: GAGVSQSPSNKVTEKGKDVELRCDPISGHTALYWYRQSLGQGLEFLIYFQGNSAPDKSGLPSDRFSAERTGGSVSTLTIQRTQQEDSAVYLCASSLIGNPTGGSYEQYFGPGTRLTVT.

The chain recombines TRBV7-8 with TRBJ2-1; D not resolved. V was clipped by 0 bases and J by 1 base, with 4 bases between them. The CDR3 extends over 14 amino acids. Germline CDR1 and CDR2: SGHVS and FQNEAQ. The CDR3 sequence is CASSLALSYNEQFF. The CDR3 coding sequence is TGTGCCAGCAGCTTAGCTTTATCCTACAATGAGCAGTTCTTC.

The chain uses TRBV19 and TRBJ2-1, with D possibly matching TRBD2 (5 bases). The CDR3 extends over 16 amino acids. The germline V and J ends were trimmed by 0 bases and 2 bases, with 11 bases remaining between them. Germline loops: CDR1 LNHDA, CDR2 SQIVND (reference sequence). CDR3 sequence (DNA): TGTGCCAGTAGTATAGATGGGAGCAACCCCTACAATGAGCAGTTCTTC. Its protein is CASSIDGSNPYNEQFF. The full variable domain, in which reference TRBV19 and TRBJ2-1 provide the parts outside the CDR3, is DGGITQSPKYLFRKEGQNVTLSCEQNLNHDAMYWYRQDPGQGLRLIYYSQIVNDFQKGDIAEGYSVSREKKESFPLTVTSAQKNPTAFYLCASSIDGSNPYNEQFFGPGTRLTVL.

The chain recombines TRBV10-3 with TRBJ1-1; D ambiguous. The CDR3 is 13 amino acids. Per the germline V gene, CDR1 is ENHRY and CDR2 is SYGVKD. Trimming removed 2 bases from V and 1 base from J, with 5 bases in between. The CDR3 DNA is TGTGCCATCAGTGAGCCCGGGAACACTGAAGCTTTCTTT. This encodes CAISEPGNTEAFF.

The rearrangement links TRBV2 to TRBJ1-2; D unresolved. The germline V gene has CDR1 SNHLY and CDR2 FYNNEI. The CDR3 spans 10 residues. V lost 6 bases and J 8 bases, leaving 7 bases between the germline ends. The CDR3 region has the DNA TGTGCCAGCAGCGGCGGGGGCTACACCTTC. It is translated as CASSGGGYTF.

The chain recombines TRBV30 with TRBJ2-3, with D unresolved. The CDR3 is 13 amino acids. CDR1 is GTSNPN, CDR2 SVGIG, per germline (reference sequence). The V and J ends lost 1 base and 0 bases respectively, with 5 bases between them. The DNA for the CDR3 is TGTGCCTGGAGTGGGGCTAGCACAGATACGCAGTATTTT. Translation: CAWSGASTDTQYF. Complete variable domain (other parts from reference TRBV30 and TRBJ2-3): SQTIHQWPATLVQPVGSPLSLECTVEGTSNPNLYWYRQAAGRGLQLLFYSVGIGQISSEVPQNLSASRPQDRQFILSSKKLLLSDSGFYLCAWSGASTDTQYFGPGTRLTVL.

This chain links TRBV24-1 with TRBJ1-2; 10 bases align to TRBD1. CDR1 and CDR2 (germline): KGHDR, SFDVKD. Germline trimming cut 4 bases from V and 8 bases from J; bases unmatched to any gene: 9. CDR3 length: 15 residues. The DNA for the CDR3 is TGTGCCACCAGTGACCCCGGGACAGGGGTGGGGGGCTACACCTTC. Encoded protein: CATSDPGTGVGGYTF.